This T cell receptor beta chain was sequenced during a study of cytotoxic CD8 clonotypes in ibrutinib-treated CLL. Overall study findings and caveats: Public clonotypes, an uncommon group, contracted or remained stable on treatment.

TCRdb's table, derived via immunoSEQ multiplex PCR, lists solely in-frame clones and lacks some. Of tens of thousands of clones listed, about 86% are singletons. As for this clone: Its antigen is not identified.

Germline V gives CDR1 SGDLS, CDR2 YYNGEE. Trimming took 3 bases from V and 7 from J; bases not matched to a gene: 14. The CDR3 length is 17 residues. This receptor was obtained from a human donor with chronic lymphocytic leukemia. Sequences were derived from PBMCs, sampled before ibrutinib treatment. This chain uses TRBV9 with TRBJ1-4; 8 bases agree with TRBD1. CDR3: CASSDQRTGSGREKLFF. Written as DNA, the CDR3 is TGTGCCAGCAGCGACCAAAGGACAGGGTCGGGGCGTGAAAAACTGTTTTTT.